The clone carrying this T cell receptor beta chain was counted between two and nine times. Its antigen is undetermined. The data stem from a study of post-analysis software for immune sequencing data. Study in general: Both relapsing-remitting and secondary progressive multiple sclerosis featured among the disease courses, as did progressive-relapsing multiple sclerosis. Study results and caveats: Multiple sclerosis patients showed significantly lower normalized Chao1 diversity than controls did. The five TRBV segments detected at higher frequency in patients than in controls included TRBV5-6, TRBV5-1 and TRBV20-1.

Germline V gene sequence: CDR1 SGHTA, CDR2 FQGNSA. The CDR3 has 16 amino acids. V was clipped by 5 bases and J by 1 base, with 15 bases between them. TCR beta libraries were prepared from cDNA with unique molecular identifiers. Each batch of about 0.95 to 11 million T cells produced around 460,000 cDNA molecules. From the PCR reads, TCRdb called clonotypes with MiXCR, one entry per CDR3 protein. In the table there are about 770,000 distinct CDR3 sequences, around 42% of which are singletons. V is TRBV7-2 and J is TRBJ1-5; tentatively, D is TRBD1 (6 bases). The clonotype was recovered from a girl aged 5 to 17 with multiple sclerosis. Sequenced sample: blood. Here the CDR3 DNA reads TGTGCCAGCAGCACCCGGTCGACAGGAAGCAATCAGCCCCAGCATTTT. Protein sequence: CASSTRSTGSNQPQHF.